This TCR beta chain was sequenced during a study of cytomegalovirus exposure and HLA in healthy donors. Findings and limits, study-wide: Reports indicated that the classifier achieved high specificity and sensitivity in diagnosing cytomegalovirus status. Association with HLA alleles at 0.05 false discovery rate was found for 17,000 or so TCR beta sequences in a later analysis.

The primer mix had 60 Vbeta and 13 Jbeta primers. Clones were sequenced by immunoSEQ multiplex PCR, and TCRdb holds only the in-frame ones, with some missing. In the table there are 85,000 to 100,000 clones, 70% to 80% of which are singletons. CDR1 is SEHNR and CDR2 is FQNEAQ in the germline V gene (reference sequence). The CDR3 covers 15 residues. Unmatched junction bases numbered 5, after V lost 4 bases and J lost 4 bases. As concerns this clone: The antigen remains unidentified.

The clonotype comes from a man between 60 and 75 years old in good health and CMV-seropositive. The specimen sequenced was PBMCs. This chain joins TRBV7-9 and TRBJ2-2, with 8 positions matching TRBD1. CDR3 sequence: CASSSKTGGTGELFF. The DNA of the CDR3 is TGTGCCAGCAGCTCCAAAACAGGGGGCACCGGGGAGCTGTTTTTT.